The sequence of this T cell receptor (beta chain) was determined in a study of blood T cells in healthy people across ages. The germline V gene has CDR1 MNHNS and CDR2 SASEGT. V dropped 4 bases and J dropped 6; count of bases not matched to a gene: 5. The CDR3 extends over 15 amino acids. Primed by a sample-barcoded 5' primer and a J-beta primer mix, a second PCR proceeded for roughly 7 to 12 cycles. TCRdb itself ran the 5' RACE reads through MiXCR, one entry per CDR3 protein. The data show around 1,500,000 distinct CDR3 sequences, approximately 42% seen once. Study-wide findings and caveats: CMV status of donors was not determined, possibly confounding expanded clonotype changes.

This clonotype was seen only a few times. The antigen remains undetermined. Material for sequencing was blood. This receptor was identified in a woman under 30 in good health. V and J are TRBV6-1 and TRBJ2-1; 11 bases are a match to TRBD2. As DNA, the CDR3 is TGTGCCAGCAGTGTTTTTAGCGGGGGGGCCAATGAGCAGTTCTTC. Protein: CASSVFSGGANEQFF.